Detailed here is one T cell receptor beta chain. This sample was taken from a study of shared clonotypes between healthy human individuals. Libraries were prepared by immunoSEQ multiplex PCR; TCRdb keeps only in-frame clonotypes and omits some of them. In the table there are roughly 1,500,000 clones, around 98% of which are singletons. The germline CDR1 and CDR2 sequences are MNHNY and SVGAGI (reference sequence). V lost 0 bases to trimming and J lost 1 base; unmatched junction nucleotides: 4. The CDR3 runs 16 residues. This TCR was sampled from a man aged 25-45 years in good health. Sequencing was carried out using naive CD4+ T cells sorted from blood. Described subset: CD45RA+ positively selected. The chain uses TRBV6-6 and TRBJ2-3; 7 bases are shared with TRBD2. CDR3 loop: CASSYSSGLGTDTQYF. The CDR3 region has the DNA TGTGCCAGCAGTTACTCTTCCGGACTAGGCACAGATACGCAGTATTTT.